Detailed here is one TCR beta chain. The sample belongs to a study of blood T cell repertoires in COVID-19. Whole-study context: Acute and convalescent COVID-19 samples came from the United States, Italy and Spain. T cells, B-cell-depleted T cells, or PBMCs provided the cDNA or gDNA that served as material.

Generated by immunoSEQ multiplex PCR, the TCRdb table keeps only in-frame clones and is missing some. The repertoire holds about 150,000 clones, with about 83% as singletons. The sequencing input was peripheral blood. The source is a woman older than 75 with acute or convalescent COVID-19.

This CDR3 reads CASSLAGTGGMKTQYF. The CDR3 DNA is TGCGCCAGCAGCTTGGCCGGGACAGGGGGCATGAAGACCCAGTACTTC. The V call is TRBV5-1, the J call TRBJ2-5, with 12 bases matching TRBD1. The trim removed 0 bases at V and 6 bases at J, leaving 6 bases unmatched. Germline loops: CDR1 SGHRS, CDR2 YFSETQ. CDR3 length: 16 residues.